Each of the 3 T cell receptor beta chains below was sequenced from the same sample in a study of T cells in Graves' hyperthyroidism and ophthalmopathy. Amplified TCR beta CDR3 regions derived from RNA transcripts. The study used the HTBI primer set for a first-round RT-PCR of the TCR CDR3. MiXCR, applied by TCRdb to the multiplex PCR reads, yields one record per CDR3 protein. The sample yields 380,000 or so distinct CDR3 sequences, approximately 19% seen once. Sequencing was done on a sample of blood. These receptors all stem from a woman younger than 35 with Graves' hyperthyroidism.

This clonotype has at least ten counts. The V call is TRBV27, the J call TRBJ1-1; tentative D call: TRBD1 (5 bases). V lost 0 bases and J lost 4, with 12 bases in between. This CDR3 has 15 residues. CDR1 MNHEY and CDR2 SMNVEV come from the germline V gene (reference sequence). The CDR3 coding sequence is TGTGCCAGCAGTTTATCGCAGGGTTTACTCACTGAAGCTTTCTTT. This codes for CASSLSQGLLTEAFF.

The sample holds many counts of this clonotype. The rearrangement links TRBV7-8 to TRBJ1-5; D may be TRBD1 (6 bases). The CDR3 has 14 amino acids. V lost 5 bases and J 1 base, leaving 9 bases between the germline ends. CDR1 is SGHVS and CDR2 is FQNEAQ in the germline V gene. The CDR3 sequence: CASSPGVSNQPQHF. DNA for the CDR3: TGTGCCAGCAGCCCAGGGGTGAGCAATCAGCCCCAGCATTTT.

At least ten counts were recorded for this clonotype. The junction shows a germline mismatch at one end, possibly a read error. The chain employs TRBV2 and TRBJ1-2, with 8 bases lining up with TRBD1. The germline V gene encodes CDR1 SNHLY and CDR2 FYNNEI. The CDR3 loop spans 14 amino acids. CDR3 residues: CTSRPKQGDYGYTF. The CDR3 bases are TGTACCAGCAGGCCTAAACAGGGGGACTATGGCTACACCTTC.